The next 2 T cell receptor beta chains were all read from a single sample in a study of response to subunit inactivated influenza vaccine. Each CDR3 protein is one row after TCRdb ran MiXCR on the RT-PCR reads. The data contain 500,000 to 600,000 distinct CDR3 sequences, 16% of them singletons. Sequencing was performed on CD4+ T cells sorted from PBMCs, taken roughly 24 months after vaccination. The receptors shown here come from a man between 50 and 75 years old who received an inactivated influenza vaccine.

This clonotype appeared a few times. The chain's CDR3 is CATLAGTASWNSYNEQFF. For the CDR3, the DNA is TGTGCCACCCTAGCCGGGACAGCCTCTTGGAACTCCTACAATGAGCAGTTCTTC. The chain couples TRBV12-3 or TRBV12-4 to TRBJ2-1; TRBD1 agrees at 7 bases. V lost 10 bases to trimming and J lost 0 bases; unmatched junction nucleotides: 18. The CDR3 has 18 residues.

The chain is built from TRBV24-1 and TRBJ2-1, with 13 positions matching TRBD2. V shed 5 bases and J 5 bases; nucleotides not matched to a gene: 5. The CDR3 extends over 16 amino acids. CDR1 and CDR2 from the germline V gene are KGHDR and SFDVKD. CDR3 region: CATSVRTSGGNNEQFF. In DNA, the CDR3 is TGTGCCACCAGTGTCCGGACTAGCGGGGGAAACAATGAGCAGTTCTTC.